Listed below are T cell receptor beta chains from one sample, sequenced in a study of T cell repertoires in aging, cancer and after chemotherapy. TCRdb ran MiXCR on the multiplex PCR reads and lists one entry per CDR3 protein. The top ten clones hold about 16% of a sample with just over 4,500 distinct CDR3 sequences, 21% of them seen once. Specimen: blood. The receptors were sampled from a human donor with a blood cancer. Each CDR3 is given with its conserved first and last residue. D genes are given only for firm matches. Only some rows state a clone size, as once, few, many or a class for expanded clones.

V,J,D,size,CDR3,DNA
TRBV10-2,TRBJ1-2,TRBD1,few,CASGGTGINYGYTF,TGCGCCAGCGGTGGGACAGGGATTAACTATGGCTACACCTTC
TRBV6-5,TRBJ2-7,TRBD2,medium-sized,CASGGLAPYEQYF,TGTGCCAGCGGGGGACTAGCACCCTACGAGCAGTACTTC
TRBV20-1,TRBJ2-5,.,few,CSAILGTGETQYF,TGCAGTGCCATTCTAGGGACCGGGGAGACCCAGTACTTC
TRBV18,TRBJ2-3,TRBD2,medium-sized,CASSPSGVTDTQYF,TGTGCCAGCTCACCAAGCGGGGTGACAGATACGCAGTATTTT
TRBV6-6,TRBJ2-2,TRBD1,medium-sized,CASSKPGQGSTGELFF,TGTGCCAGCAGCAAACCGGGACAGGGGAGCACCGGGGAGCTGTTTTTT
TRBV5-1,TRBJ2-6,TRBD1,few,CASSGGQGHGANVLTF,TGCGCCAGCAGCGGCGGACAGGGTCATGGGGCCAACGTCCTGACTTTC
TRBV5-1,TRBJ2-3,.,medium-sized,CASSLGGRSTDTQYF,TGCGCCAGCAGCTTGGGGGGTCGGAGCACAGATACGCAGTATTTT
TRBV12-5,TRBJ1-1,TRBD1,.,CASGPRQGSNTEAFF,TGTGCTAGTGGTCCCCGACAGGGATCTAACACTGAAGCTTTCTTT
TRBV6-6,TRBJ1-5,TRBD1,.,CASSPAIRGRGQPQHF,TGTGCCAGCAGTCCCGCCATCAGGGGGAGGGGTCAGCCCCAGCATTTT
TRBV7-6,TRBJ1-2,TRBD1,.,CASSQTGVGYTF,TGTGCCAGCAGCCAGACAGGGGTGGGCTACACCTTC
TRBV11-2,TRBJ2-3,TRBD2,few,CASSLRTSGGTDTQYF,TGTGCCAGCAGCTTGAGGACTAGCGGGGGCACAGATACGCAGTATTTT
TRBV19,TRBJ1-6,TRBD1,.,CASGGQDSRLHF,TGTGCCAGTGGTGGACAGGATTCACGCCTCCACTTT
TRBV18,TRBJ2-1,.,.,CASSSPFRTDYNEKFF,TGTGCCAGCTCATCACCCTTTCGGACAGACTACAATGAGAAGTTCTTC
TRBV11-2,TRBJ2-7,.,few,CASSPNADPYEQYF,TGTGCCAGCAGCCCCAACGCGGATCCCTACGAGCAGTACTTC
TRBV7-2,TRBJ1-3,.,medium-sized,CASSLEGPGNTIYF,TGTGCCAGCAGCTTAGAGGGTCCCGGAAACACCATATATTTT
TRBV4-3,TRBJ2-2,.,.,CASSQEGGATNTGELFF,TGCGCCAGCAGCCAAGAGGGGGGAGCGACTAACACCGGGGAGCTGTTTTTT
TRBV19,TRBJ1-2,.,medium-sized,CATGPANYGYTF,TGTGCCACGGGCCCAGCTAACTATGGCTACACCTTC
TRBV19,TRBJ2-1,.,medium-sized,CASSPLVSSSYNEQFF,TGTGCCAGTAGCCCTCTAGTCTCTAGCTCCTACAATGAGCAGTTCTTC
TRBV10-3,TRBJ1-3,.,.,CAISEAPAGNTIYF,TGTGCCATCAGTGAGGCCCCAGCTGGAAACACCATATATTTT
TRBV14,TRBJ2-7,.,.,CASSLSPRPYEQYF,TGTGCCAGCAGCCTTTCTCCACGCCCCTACGAGCAGTACTTC
TRBV7-9,TRBJ2-3,.,medium-sized,CASSLGLRVTDTQYF,TGTGCCAGCAGCTTAGGGCTTCGGGTAACAGATACGCAGTATTTT
TRBV18,TRBJ2-2,.,medium-sized,CASSLYGGELFF,TGTGCCAGCTCCCTTTACGGCGGGGAGCTGTTTTTT
TRBV12-3/TRBV12-4,TRBJ1-3,.,few,CASSLALGDLDF,TGTGCCAGCAGTTTAGCGCTCGGGGACCTGGATTTT
TRBV30,TRBJ1-6,.,medium-sized,CAWSTSSFNSPLHF,TGTGCCTGGAGCACGAGCAGCTTTAATTCACCCCTCCACTTT
TRBV6-4,TRBJ2-7,TRBD1,.,CARRPSWQGAEQYF,TGTGCCAGGAGGCCCTCGTGGCAGGGGGCCGAGCAGTACTTC
TRBV7-3,TRBJ1-1,.,.,CASSLTTFTEAFF,TGTGCCAGCAGCTTAACGACCTTCACTGAAGCTTTCTTT
TRBV11-2,TRBJ2-1,TRBD1,medium-sized,CASILGQGSYNEQFF,TGTGCCAGCATCCTCGGACAGGGCTCCTACAATGAGCAGTTCTTC
TRBV12-3/TRBV12-4,TRBJ2-7,TRBD2,medium-sized,CASTLGGWGAYEQYF,TGTGCCAGCACCTTGGGGGGGTGGGGAGCTTACGAGCAGTACTTC
TRBV6-1,TRBJ2-5,.,medium-sized,CASSEAGLTQYF,TGTGCCAGCAGTGAAGCCGGGCTGACCCAGTACTTC
TRBV4-3,TRBJ2-3,TRBD2,few,CASSLSGGLSTDTQYF,TGCGCCAGCAGCCTTAGCGGGGGGCTTAGCACAGATACGCAGTATTTT
TRBV7-6,TRBJ2-7,TRBD1,medium-sized,CASSKQGGGSYEQYF,TGTGCCAGCAGCAAACAGGGGGGAGGCTCCTACGAGCAGTACTTC
TRBV12-3/TRBV12-4,TRBJ1-2,.,medium-sized,CASTLLRGLNF,TGTGCCAGCACCTTACTCCGGGGACTCAACTTC
TRBV7-9,TRBJ2-7,TRBD1,few,CASSFGDRVVDEQYF,TGTGCCAGCAGCTTTGGGGACAGGGTTGTGGACGAGCAGTACTTC
TRBV20-1,TRBJ1-5,.,once,CSARTSYKQPQHF,TGCAGTGCTAGAACGTCATACAAACAGCCCCAGCATTTT
TRBV12-3/TRBV12-4,TRBJ2-1,TRBD2,once,CASRTGLAGGSSEQFF,TGTGCCAGCAGAACAGGACTAGCGGGGGGGAGCAGTGAGCAGTTCTTC
TRBV5-1,TRBJ2-7,.,.,CASSLDPTRVTYEQYF,TGCGCCAGCAGCTTGGATCCGACGAGGGTAACTTACGAGCAGTACTTC
TRBV12-3/TRBV12-4,TRBJ2-1,.,few,CASSLYLGGPGFNEQFF,TGTGCCAGCAGTTTATACCTTGGGGGGCCGGGGTTCAATGAGCAGTTCTTC
TRBV5-1,TRBJ2-3,.,few,CASTFGPMSSTDTQYF,TGCGCCAGCACCTTCGGGCCCATGTCTAGCACAGATACGCAGTATTTT
TRBV18,TRBJ2-7,.,medium-sized,CASSPPSTLPYEQYF,TGTGCCAGCTCACCCCCTTCCACACTTCCCTACGAGCAGTACTTC
TRBV12-5,TRBJ1-2,TRBD1,.,CASGRTGTIGYTF,TGTGCTAGTGGGCGGACAGGGACTATCGGCTACACCTTC
TRBV27,TRBJ1-5,.,medium-sized,CASSSYSGNQPQHF,TGTGCCAGCAGTTCGTACAGTGGTAATCAGCCCCAGCATTTT
TRBV6-1,TRBJ1-6,.,medium-sized,CASSSDPTNSPLHF,TGTGCCAGCTCCAGCGACCCGACTAATTCACCCCTCCACTTT
TRBV6-1,TRBJ2-1,.,medium-sized,CASSSAGQGVF,TGTGCCAGCAGTTCCGCGGGACAAGGGGTCTTC
TRBV7-9,TRBJ1-6,.,.,CASSPSTHSPLHF,TGTGCCAGCAGCCCTTCGACCCATTCACCCCTCCACTTT
TRBV10-3,TRBJ1-2,.,medium-sized,CAISDSQTGVNTF,TGTGCCATCAGTGACTCCCAGACAGGCGTGAATACCTTC
TRBV6-1,TRBJ2-5,TRBD1,.,CASSSGQGGETQYF,TGTGCCAGCAGCTCCGGACAGGGGGGAGAGACCCAGTACTTC
TRBV30,TRBJ1-5,.,medium-sized,CAWSGLDQPQHF,TGTGCCTGGAGTGGGTTGGATCAGCCCCAGCATTTT
TRBV18,TRBJ2-2,.,medium-sized,CASSPTRGSNTGELFF,TGTGCCAGCTCACCAACTCGGGGTTCGAACACCGGGGAGCTGTTTTTT
TRBV19,TRBJ1-5,TRBD1,medium-sized,CASSIWTGTFGGAYSNQPQHF,TGTGCCAGTAGTATTTGGACAGGGACGTTCGGGGGGGCTTATAGCAATCAGCCCCAGCATTTT
TRBV7-9,TRBJ1-2,.,.,CASSVNGGYGYTF,TGTGCCAGCAGCGTGAATGGTGGCTATGGCTACACCTTC